This T cell receptor beta chain was profiled in a study of identical twins. Study observations and caveats: In cord blood, abundant beta clonotypes had fewer insertions; memory showed no trend.

TCRdb called the 5' RACE reads again in MiXCR, with one record for every CDR3 protein. Found here are under 1 million distinct CDR3 sequences, 9% to 15% of them singletons; the top ten hold around 1.5%. This clonotype has at least ten counts. What it recognizes is unknown. In addition, the sample was reused for a study of yellow fever vaccine responses in identical twins.

The sequencing input was PBMCs. The sequence derives from a woman aged 18-29 years in good health.

The chain's CDR3 is CASRRSGSSYEQYF. The CDR3 coding sequence is TGTGCCAGCAGACGTAGCGGGAGCTCCTACGAGCAGTACTTC. This rearrangement joins TRBV28 to TRBJ2-7; 9 bases line up with TRBD2. Germline V gene lookup returns CDR1 MDHEN and CDR2 SYDVKM. The CDR3 contains 14 residues. The ends lost 6 bases at V and 0 bases at J; junction bases unmatched: 3. The entire variable domain, with the rest obtained from reference TRBV28 and TRBJ2-7, is as follows: DVKVTQSSRYLVKRTGEKVFLECVQDMDHENMFWYRQDPGLGLRLIYFSYDVKMKEKGDIPEGYSVSREKKERFSLILESASTNQTSMYLCASRRSGSSYEQYFGPGTRLTVT.